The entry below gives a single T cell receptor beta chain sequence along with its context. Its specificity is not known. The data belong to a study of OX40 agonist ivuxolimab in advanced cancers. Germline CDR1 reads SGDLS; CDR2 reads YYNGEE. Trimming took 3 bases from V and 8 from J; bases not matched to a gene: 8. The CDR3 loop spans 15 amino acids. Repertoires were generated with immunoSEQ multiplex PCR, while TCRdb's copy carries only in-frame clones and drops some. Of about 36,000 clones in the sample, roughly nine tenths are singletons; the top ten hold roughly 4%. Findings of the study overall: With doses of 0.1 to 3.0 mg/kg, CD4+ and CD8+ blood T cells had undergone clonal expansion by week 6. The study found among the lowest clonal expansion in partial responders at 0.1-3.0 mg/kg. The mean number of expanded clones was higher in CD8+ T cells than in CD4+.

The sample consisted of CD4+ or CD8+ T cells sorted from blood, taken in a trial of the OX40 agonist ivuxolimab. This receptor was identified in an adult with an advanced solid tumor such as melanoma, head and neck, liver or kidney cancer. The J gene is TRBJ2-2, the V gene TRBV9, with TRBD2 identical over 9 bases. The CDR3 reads CASSELAGNTGELFF. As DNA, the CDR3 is TGTGCCAGCAGCGAGCTAGCGGGGAATACGGGGGAGCTGTTTTTT. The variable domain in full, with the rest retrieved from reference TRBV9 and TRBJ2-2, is DSGVTQTPKHLITATGQRVTLRCSPRSGDLSVYWYQQSLDQGLQFLIQYYNGEERAKGNILERFSAQQFPDLHSELNLSSLELGDSALYFCASSELAGNTGELFFGEGSRLTVL.